Listed below are T cell receptor beta chains from one sample, sequenced in a study of blood T cell repertoires in COVID-19. Some clones are missing from TCRdb's copy, which holds only in-frame ones; the method was immunoSEQ multiplex PCR. Of about 220,000 clones in the sample, roughly 84% were seen once. Input material: peripheral blood. These receptors were taken from an elderly woman with acute or convalescent COVID-19. Both conserved end residues are part of each CDR3. Each record gives: D gene, clone size, J gene, V gene, CDR3 protein, CDR3 DNA. A D gene is named only where the DNA matches it firmly. The size field is filled for only some rows; it gives once, few, many or a size class.

NA	few	TRBJ2-7	TRBV3-1/TRBV3-2	CASSPTGDYEQYF	TGTGCCAGCAGCCCCACCGGGGACTACGAGCAGTACTTC
NA	NA	TRBJ1-3	TRBV5-1	CASSLNSHSGNTIYF	TGCGCCAGCAGCTTAAATAGCCACTCTGGAAACACCATATATTTT
NA	NA	TRBJ2-3	TRBV7-7	CASSQLAGGTDTQYF	TGTGCTAGCAGTCAACTAGCCGGGGGCACAGATACGCAGTATTTT
NA	once	TRBJ1-1	TRBV10-3	CAISERGTVNTEAFF	TGTGCCATCAGTGAGCGGGGGACGGTGAACACTGAAGCTTTCTTT
NA	NA	TRBJ2-1	TRBV7-8	CASSRGGHGEQFF	TGTGCCAGCAGCCGAGGGGGGCATGGGGAGCAGTTCTTC
NA	NA	TRBJ2-1	TRBV18	CASSPRDEQFF	TGTGCCAGCTCACCGAGGGATGAGCAGTTCTTC
NA	NA	TRBJ1-1	TRBV19	CASREANTEAFF	TGTGCCAGTAGAGAAGCGAACACTGAAGCTTTCTTT
TRBD2	NA	TRBJ2-3	TRBV18	CASSPTSGSTDTQYF	TGTGCCAGCTCACCGACTAGCGGTAGCACAGATACGCAGTATTTT
TRBD1	NA	TRBJ1-3	TRBV5-1	CASSPTGSGNTIYF	TGCGCCAGCAGCCCGACAGGGTCTGGAAACACCATATATTTT
NA	NA	TRBJ2-7	TRBV10-2	CASSLGQAGSYEQYF	TGCGCCAGCAGCCTCGGGCAGGCGGGCTCCTACGAGCAGTACTTC
NA	NA	TRBJ1-2	TRBV6-2/TRBV6-3	CASSPPRGEIYGYTF	TGTGCCAGCAGTCCCCCCCGCGGGGAAATCTATGGCTACACCTTC
NA	NA	TRBJ1-1	TRBV5-4	CASSLQQGNTEAFF	TGTGCCAGCAGCTTGCAACAGGGGAACACTGAAGCTTTCTTT
NA	NA	TRBJ2-2	TRBV7-6	CASSLAQGNKVGELFF	TGTGCCAGCAGCTTAGCACAGGGTAATAAGGTCGGGGAGCTGTTTTTT
NA	many	TRBJ1-1	TRBV5-1	CASSLQGQQNTEAFF	TGCGCCAGCAGCCTACAGGGTCAACAGAACACTGAAGCTTTCTTT
TRBD1	few	TRBJ1-4	TRBV6-5	CASRGQGLTEKLFF	TGTGCCAGCAGGGGACAGGGTTTGACGGAAAAACTGTTTTTT
NA	NA	TRBJ2-3	TRBV6-5	CASYRGGPDTQYF	TGTGCCAGTTACAGGGGAGGTCCAGATACGCAGTATTTT
TRBD1	once	TRBJ1-1	TRBV19	CASRLGTGGLYTEAFF	TGTGCCAGTCGCCTCGGGACAGGGGGGTTATACACTGAAGCTTTCTTT
TRBD1	NA	TRBJ1-2	TRBV3-1/TRBV3-2	CASSSQNRGRNYGYTF	TGTGCCAGCAGCTCCCAGAACAGGGGGCGGAACTATGGCTACACCTTC
TRBD1	NA	TRBJ1-1	TRBV5-6	CASSLGWTGKNTEAFF	TGTGCCAGCAGCTTGGGGTGGACAGGGAAGAACACTGAAGCTTTCTTT
NA	NA	TRBJ2-2	TRBV19	CASSIGQGWTGELFF	TGTGCCAGTAGTATAGGGCAGGGTTGGACCGGGGAGCTGTTTTTT
NA	NA	TRBJ1-1	TRBV3-1/TRBV3-2	CASSPAAQTEAFF	TGTGCCAGCAGCCCTGCGGCCCAAACTGAAGCTTTCTTT